The entry that follows covers one T cell receptor beta chain sequence. Per the study methods: Cell counts per sample came from amplifying reference gene primers. The method was immunoSEQ multiplex PCR; TCRdb's version includes in-frame clones alone and lacks a portion of them. V and J calls and clone size are those listed in that table; D and trimming were worked out from the DNA. This sample yields about 42,000 clones, of which about 91% are seen a single time; 3.7% belongs to the top ten. After removal of 5 bases from V and 10 bases from J, the junction contained 8 bases not matched to a gene. This CDR3 is 13 amino acids long. Germline V CDR1 and CDR2: SEHNR, FQNEAQ (reference sequence). The entry originates in a study of blood T cell repertoires in COVID-19. Study summary: Collection of acute and convalescent COVID-19 samples took place in the United States, Italy and Spain. T cells, B-cell-depleted T cells, or PBMCs provided the cDNA or gDNA that served as material.

Sequencing was performed on peripheral blood. V gene TRBV7-9 combines with J gene TRBJ2-1; 7 bases are shared with TRBD1. The TCR was taken from a human donor in a cohort sampled during active COVID-19. In DNA, the CDR3 is TGTGCCAGCAGCCAGGACAGGATGGGAGAGCAGTTCTTC. Translation gives CASSQDRMGEQFF.